The 8 T cell receptor beta chains presented below share a single source sample, sequenced in a study of tumor-infiltrating lymphocytes in primary liver carcinoma. From 400 to 550 ng total RNA, TCR beta cDNA was generated with a primer in the constant region. Investigators got TCR beta libraries out of three nested multiplex PCR rounds, done with slightly modified ARM-PCR. Investigators reported that the first two PCR rounds, at about 11 cycles each, used TRBV1-TRBV30 forward primers with a C-beta reverse primer. Via MiXCR, TCRdb re-called the multiplex PCR reads, giving one row per CDR3 protein. The repertoire includes roughly 120,000 distinct CDR3 sequences, about 59% of them detected once, and around 9% sits in the top ten. It was from roughly 20-30 mg of unsorted bulk tissue that RNA and DNA were co-extracted. Sequencing was done on a sample of liver tumor tissue from sampling region 1. Subset of the sample: tumor region T1, superior pole. The receptors derive from a woman aged 60-70 years with primary liver carcinoma and hepatitis B virus infection.

The chain carries TRBV10-3 and TRBJ2-1; 8 bases are shared with TRBD2. Germline CDR1 reads ENHRY; CDR2 reads SYGVKD. The junction had 5 bases not matched to a gene; V was cut back by 9 bases and J by 7 bases. The CDR3 length is 12 residues. Here the CDR3 reads CAMTSERNEQFF. The CDR3 DNA sequence: TGTGCCATGACTAGCGAAAGGAATGAGCAGTTCTTC.

This clonotype has only one observation. This chain joins TRBV30 and TRBJ1-1, with unresolved D. With 7 bases removed from V and 0 bases from J, the gap between germline ends came to 15 bases. This CDR3 is built from 14 residues. Germline V CDR1 and CDR2: GTSNPN, SVGIG (reference sequence). The CDR3 loop reads CAFNPRKVNTEAFF. For the CDR3, the DNA is TGTGCCTTCAATCCTCGGAAGGTGAACACTGAAGCTTTCTTT.

There are many counts of this clonotype. V usage is TRBV10-3 and J usage is TRBJ2-5, with 7 bases identical to TRBD2. Germline V gene sequence: CDR1 ENHRY, CDR2 SYGVKD. The CDR3 runs 15 residues. After removal of 3 bases from V and 4 bases from J, the junction contained 8 bases not matched to a gene. The CDR3 region is CAISEGGRVGETQYF. The CDR3 nucleotides are TGTGCCATCAGTGAAGGTGGGAGGGTAGGAGAGACCCAGTACTTC.

This clonotype was seen repeatedly, ten times or more. The chain is built from TRBV11-2 and TRBJ2-2, with 8 bases aligning to TRBD1. This CDR3 comprises 17 residues. The germline V gene has CDR1 SGHAT and CDR2 FQNNGV. J was trimmed by 4 bases and V by 1 base; bases with no gene match: 8. The CDR3 loop is CASSLALQGGTTGELFF. The CDR3 region has the DNA TGTGCCAGCAGCTTAGCACTACAGGGGGGTACCACCGGGGAGCTGTTTTTT.

This clonotype was seen many times. This sequence joins TRBV6-6 and TRBJ1-1; 7 positions match TRBD1. This CDR3 region has 14 residues. With V trimmed by 7 bases and J by 1 base, 6 bases remained unmatched. CDR1 is MNHNY, CDR2 SVGAGI, per germline (reference sequence). The DNA of the CDR3 is TGTGCCAGCACCAGGGGACAGACGAACACTGAAGCTTTCTTT. Residues: CASTRGQTNTEAFF.

This clonotype has ten or more counts. The chain couples TRBV6-6 to TRBJ2-5, with D maybe TRBD2 (5 bases). The V gene lost 5 bases and the J gene lost 3 bases, with 10 bases spanning the gap. Germline CDR1 and CDR2: MNHNY and SVGAGI (reference sequence). The CDR3 has 13 amino acids. The CDR3 bases are TGTGCCAGCAGTCCATTCGGGGAAGAGACCCAGTACTTC. This gives the protein CASSPFGEETQYF.

As concerns this clonotype: A much larger clone lies one base from this, so it may be a read error. The chain recombines TRBV29-1 with TRBJ2-5; D gene unclear. Germline values: CDR1 SQVTM, CDR2 ANQGSEA. The CDR3 length is 13 residues. Deletions cut 4 bases from V and 3 bases from J, with 12 bases between. CDR3 in amino acids: CSVGSRTEETQYF. In DNA form, the CDR3 reads TGCAGCGTTGGTTCCAGAACAGAAGAGACCCAGTACTTC.

This clonotype has more than one count but fewer than ten. The V call is TRBV12-3 or TRBV12-4, the J call TRBJ2-5, with 11 bases lining up with TRBD2. J was trimmed by 4 bases and V by 6 bases; bases with no gene match: 7. The CDR3 runs to 15 residues. CDR3: CASSQPGTSGETQYF. Here the CDR3 DNA reads TGTGCCAGCAGCCAACCCGGGACTAGCGGAGAGACCCAGTACTTC.